This TCR beta chain was identified in a study of control samples from healthy donors and cancer patients. Libraries were prepared by immunoSEQ multiplex PCR; TCRdb keeps only in-frame clonotypes and omits some of them. In the table there are tens of thousands of clones, approximately 90% of which are singletons. This sequence was found in a woman in her sixties with head and neck cancer. Material for sequencing was PBMCs.

This CDR3 reads CASSLGSPSGNTIYF. In DNA form, the CDR3 reads TGTGCCAGCAGCTTGGGGTCACCCTCTGGAAACACCATATATTTT. The gene calls are TRBV5-4 and TRBJ1-3; D is undetermined. Germline-derived CDR1 and CDR2 are SGHNT and YYREEE (reference sequence). V dropped 0 bases and J dropped 0 bases, with 7 bases sitting between them. The CDR3 loop spans 15 amino acids. Full variable domain (remainder filled in from reference TRBV5-4 and TRBJ1-3): ETGVTQSPTHLIKTRGQQVTLRCSSQSGHNTVSWYQQALGQGPQFIFQYYREEENGRGNFPPRFSGLQFPNYSSELNVNALELDDSALYLCASSLGSPSGNTIYFGEGSWLTVV.